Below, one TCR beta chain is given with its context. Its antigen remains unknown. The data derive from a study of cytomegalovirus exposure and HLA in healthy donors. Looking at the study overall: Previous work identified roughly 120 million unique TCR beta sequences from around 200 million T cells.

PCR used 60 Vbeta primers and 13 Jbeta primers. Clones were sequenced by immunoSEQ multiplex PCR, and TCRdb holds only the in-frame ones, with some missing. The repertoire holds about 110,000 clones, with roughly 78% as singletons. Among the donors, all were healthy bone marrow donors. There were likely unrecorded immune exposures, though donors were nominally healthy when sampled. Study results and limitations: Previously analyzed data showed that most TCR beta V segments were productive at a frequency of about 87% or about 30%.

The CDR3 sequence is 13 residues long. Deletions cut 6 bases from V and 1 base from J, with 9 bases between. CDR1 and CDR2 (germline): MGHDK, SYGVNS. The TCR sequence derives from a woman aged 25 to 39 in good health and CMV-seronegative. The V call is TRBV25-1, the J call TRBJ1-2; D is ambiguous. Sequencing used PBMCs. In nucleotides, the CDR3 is TGTGCCAGCAGATCCCCGGGTAACTATGGCTACACCTTC. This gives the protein CASRSPGNYGYTF.